The 23 T cell receptor beta chains below come from one sample, sequenced in a study of neoadjuvant anti-PD-1 for oral cavity cancer. Time point defined: after neoadjuvant nivolumab, at surgical resection. Repertoires were generated with immunoSEQ multiplex PCR, while TCRdb's copy carries only in-frame clones and drops some. The profile shows 37,000 or so clones, around two fifths of them singletons. Specimen: tumor tissue, collected after nivolumab (anti-PD-1) treatment. These receptors came from a person between 35 and 79 years old with oral cavity squamous cell carcinoma.

The sample holds a few counts of this clone. V and J are TRBV7-6 and TRBJ2-2; TRBD2 matches at 11 bases. The junction had 9 bases not matched to a gene; V was cut back by 5 bases and J by 4 bases. This CDR3 comprises 17 residues. Germline assignment: CDR1 SGHVS and CDR2 FNYEAQ. The CDR3 bases are TGTGCCAGCAGCAGGCTAGCGGGAGGAGTGGGCACCGGGGAGCTGTTTTTT. Protein sequence: CASSRLAGGVGTGELFF.

This chain connects TRBV19 to TRBJ2-1; possibly TRBD1 for D (5 bases). Trimming shortened V by 7 bases and J by 7 bases, and 23 bases separated the two germline ends. The CDR3 spans 16 residues. Per the germline V gene, CDR1 is LNHDA and CDR2 is SQIVND (reference sequence). The CDR3 region is CASTASWAGISNEQFF. The CDR3 nucleotides are TGTGCCAGTACCGCAAGTTGGGCAGGGATAAGTAATGAGCAGTTCTTC.

The chain is built from TRBV9 and TRBJ2-7; 8 bases map to TRBD1. The germline gives CDR1 SGDLS, CDR2 YYNGEE. The CDR3 sequence is 15 residues long. Trimming removed 4 bases from V and 6 bases from J; junction bases left unmatched: 12. The CDR3 loop reads CASSPAGQGVSEQYF. The DNA of the CDR3 is TGTGCCAGCAGCCCCGCAGGACAGGGAGTCTCCGAGCAGTACTTC.

V is TRBV5-4 and J is TRBJ1-1, with 9 bases that match TRBD1. The ends lost 5 bases at V and 0 bases at J; junction bases unmatched: 8. Per germline, CDR1 SGHNT and CDR2 YYREEE (reference sequence). The CDR3 contains 16 residues. The DNA of the CDR3 is TGTGCCAGCAGATCCGGGACAGGGCATTTGAACACTGAAGCTTTCTTT. It translates to CASRSGTGHLNTEAFF.

This clone was seen a few times. The chain carries TRBV7-3 and TRBJ1-2; 7 bases match TRBD1. Germline CDR1 and CDR2: SGHTA and FQGTGA. There are 13 residues in the CDR3. The J segment lost 5 bases and the V segment lost 6 bases, leaving 6 bases of the junction unmatched. CDR3 amino acids: CASSFDRAYGYTF. The CDR3 DNA reads as TGTGCCAGCAGTTTCGACAGGGCGTATGGCTACACCTTC.

This CDR3 reads CSVSRTTGGDNKLFF. CDR3 in DNA: TGCAGCGTGAGCCGTACGACAGGAGGGGACAATAAACTGTTTTTT. The chain couples TRBV29-1 to TRBJ1-4; weak D call: TRBD1 (6 bases). This CDR3 contains 15 residues. In germline, CDR1 is SQVTM, CDR2 ANQGSEA. V was cut by 6 bases and J by 11 bases, with 25 bases left in between.

The chain recombines TRBV27 with TRBJ2-5, with TRBD2 matching over 8 bases. V was pared by 7 bases and J by 1 base, with 5 bases of the junction left unmatched. Germline CDR1 and CDR2: MNHEY and SMNVEV (reference sequence). This CDR3 has 14 residues. CDR3 in DNA: TGTGCCAGCAAGACAGCGGGAGCCCAAGAGACCCAGTACTTC. It yields the protein CASKTAGAQETQYF.

The CDR3: CAWKLAGTGNTGELFF. The CDR3 DNA reads as TGTGCCTGGAAACTCGCCGGGACAGGGAACACCGGGGAGCTGTTTTTT. The chain has TRBV30 and TRBJ2-2; TRBD1 aligns across 8 bases. V gave up 4 bases and J gave up 1 base; unmatched junction bases: 8. Germline V gene sequence: CDR1 GTSNPN, CDR2 SVGIG (reference sequence). This CDR3 has 16 residues.

The chain recombines TRBV7-3 with TRBJ2-2, with 7 bases identical to TRBD2. The CDR3 is 17 residues long. Trimming at V came to 1 base and at J to 5 bases, leaving 10 bases not matched to a gene. Per the germline V gene, CDR1 is SGHTA and CDR2 is FQGTGA. The CDR3 protein is CASSLMMRETGTGELFF. The CDR3 region has the DNA TGTGCCAGCAGCTTAATGATGCGGGAGACTGGAACCGGGGAGCTGTTTTTT.

This chain joins TRBV27 and TRBJ2-7, with D perhaps matching TRBD2 (6 bases). V was cut by 3 bases and J by 7 bases, with 13 bases left in between. Germline values: CDR1 MNHEY, CDR2 SMNVEV (reference sequence). The CDR3 is 13 residues long. For the CDR3, the DNA is TGTGCCAGCAGTTTGTCGCGGGGCTGGGAGCAGTACTTC. It translates to CASSLSRGWEQYF.

Sample share makes this clone medium-sized. V and J are TRBV4-1 and TRBJ1-1; no clear D. The V end was cut by 1 base, the J end by 0 bases, with 15 bases between. This CDR3 comprises 17 residues. Looked up from germline, CDR1 is MGHRA and CDR2 is YSYEKL. The CDR3 nucleotides are TGCGCCAGCAGCCAAGTAAGTGGTAGGGCGGTGAACACTGAAGCTTTCTTT. It codes for CASSQVSGRAVNTEAFF.

V and J are TRBV4-1 and TRBJ1-5; 10 nucleotides agree with TRBD1. CDR1 is MGHRA and CDR2 is YSYEKL in the germline V gene. This CDR3 contains 16 residues. The V segment lost 4 bases and the J segment 4 bases; nucleotides outside the gene matches: 7. The CDR3 DNA sequence: TGCGCCAGCAGCCCGCTTCCGGGACAGGGGAATCAGCCCCAGCATTTT. This gives the protein CASSPLPGQGNQPQHF.

This clone was seen a few times. This CDR3 reads CASSDRGRGTGELFF. Written as DNA, the CDR3 is TGTGCCAGCAGCGACAGGGGGCGAGGGACCGGGGAGCTGTTTTTT. The rearrangement uses TRBV28 and TRBJ2-2; the match to TRBD1 covers 10 bases. The CDR3 has 15 amino acids. V trimming: 6 bases; J trimming: 5 bases; junction bases outside the gene matches: 6. Germline V gene data show CDR1 as MDHEN and CDR2 as SYDVKM. Drawing the rest from reference TRBV28 and TRBJ2-2, the complete variable domain is DVKVTQSSRYLVKRTGEKVFLECVQDMDHENMFWYRQDPGLGLRLIYFSYDVKMKEKGDIPEGYSVSREKKERFSLILESASTNQTSMYLCASSDRGRGTGELFFGEGSRLTVL.

The CDR3, as DNA: TGTGCCAGCAGCCAGCAGGGTAGCACAGATACGCAGTATTTT. It encodes CASSQQGSTDTQYF. The V gene is TRBV11-1, the J gene TRBJ2-3; D may be TRBD1 (5 bases). CDR3 size: 14 residues. Germline-derived CDR1 and CDR2 are SGHAT and FQDESV (reference sequence). The V gene lost 5 bases and the J gene lost 0 bases, with 9 bases spanning the gap.

The V and J genes are TRBV11-2 and TRBJ1-1, with D possibly matching TRBD1 (6 bases). This CDR3 region has 18 residues. Trimming took off 2 bases at V and 1 base at J, with 20 bases between the two ends. Germline V CDR1 and CDR2: SGHAT, FQNNGV. The CDR3 is CASSLRTRGGAGNTEAFF. The CDR3 DNA is TGTGCCAGCAGCTTACGCACCCGGGGGGGGGCGGGGAACACTGAAGCTTTCTTT.

This clone was found many times. Other DNA sequences in this sample translate to the same CDR3. The CDR3 DNA follows: TGTGCCAGCAGCTTGGGGACTCCCCGCGATACGCAGTATTTT. Translating gives CASSLGTPRDTQYF. This rearrangement joins TRBV11-2 to TRBJ2-3; perhaps TRBD2 as D (6 bases). The germline V gene has CDR1 SGHAT and CDR2 FQNNGV. The CDR3 covers 14 residues. V lost 3 bases and J 6 bases, leaving 13 bases between the germline ends.

V gene TRBV10-2 combines with J gene TRBJ2-3; 9 bases align to TRBD2. The V gene's germline CDR1 is WSHSY and CDR2 SAAADI. The junction had 4 bases not matched to a gene; V was cut back by 4 bases and J by 2 bases. The CDR3 contains 15 residues. CDR3 DNA sequence: TGCGCCAGCAGTGCAGCGGGGGGATCCACAGATACGCAGTATTTT. It translates to CASSAAGGSTDTQYF.

This clone was detected once. The CDR3 protein is CASSQEGGGADTQYF. CDR3 DNA sequence: TGCGCCAGCAGCCAGGAGGGGGGAGGTGCAGATACGCAGTATTTT. The chain has TRBV4-1 and TRBJ2-3; possibly TRBD1 or TRBD2 for D (6 bases each). V was trimmed by 3 bases and J by 4 bases, leaving 14 bases between them. The CDR3 contains 15 residues. The germline V gene encodes CDR1 MGHRA and CDR2 YSYEKL.

This clone has just a few counts. The V gene is TRBV5-1, the J gene TRBJ2-2, with a possible D match to TRBD2 (5 bases). V lost 1 base, J lost 3 bases, and 10 bases lay in between. The germline CDR1 and CDR2 sequences are SGHRS and YFSETQ. The CDR3 has 15 residues. CDR3: CASSLRGFHTGELFF. The CDR3 DNA reads TGCGCCAGCAGCTTGAGAGGGTTTCACACCGGGGAGCTGTTTTTT.

The chain links TRBV2 to TRBJ1-5; a possible D gene is TRBD1 (6 bases). The CDR3 extends over 14 amino acids. Germline CDR1 SNHLY, CDR2 FYNNEI. Between the trimmed V and J ends, which lost 6 bases and 3 bases, there was a span of 12 bases. This chain's CDR3 is CASRRGDLNQPQHF. In nucleotides, the CDR3 is TGTGCCAGCAGGAGGGGGGACCTCAATCAGCCCCAGCATTTT.

This clone ranks as large. The chain has TRBV25-1 and TRBJ1-2; 8 bases are shared with TRBD1. The V and J ends lost 1 base and 5 bases, in that order; junction bases with no gene match: 6. The CDR3 totals 15 residues. Germline V gene lookup returns CDR1 MGHDK and CDR2 SYGVNS. CDR3 protein: CASSESNRGKYGYTF. The CDR3 DNA reads TGTGCCAGCAGTGAATCTAACAGGGGGAAGTATGGCTACACCTTC.

In this sample, this clone turned up a few times. The rearrangement links TRBV6-6 to TRBJ1-5; D uncertain. Germline V gene data show CDR1 as MNHNY and CDR2 as SVGAGI (reference sequence). This CDR3 is 12 amino acids long. Deletions cut 3 bases from V and 7 bases from J, with 7 bases between. The DNA of the CDR3 is TGTGCCAGCAGTTATCAGGAACAGCCCCAGCATTTT. Translating gives CASSYQEQPQHF.

This clone has only a few counts. The chain employs TRBV13 and TRBJ1-1, with D perhaps TRBD1 (5 bases). The CDR3 is 12 amino acids. Germline V lookup: CDR1 PRHDT, CDR2 FYEKMQ (reference sequence). The V end lost 6 bases, the J end lost 5 bases, and 10 bases lay between the germline ends. DNA of the CDR3: TGTGCCAGCAGACAAGGGACTACTGAAGCTTTCTTT. This translates into CASRQGTTEAFF.